The rows below give T cell receptor beta chains drawn from one sample of a study of glioma-infiltrating T cells after dendritic cell vaccination. Assay used: immunoSEQ multiplex PCR; TCRdb lists only in-frame clones, some missing. Among about 82,000 clones listed, roughly four fifths were seen once. The sequenced sample was blood, obtained after dendritic cell vaccination. The receptors come from a human donor with glioblastoma. Each CDR3 is given with its conserved first and last residue. The D gene is left open where the match is weak. Size is stated for part of the rows, as once, few or many counts, or as a class when the clone is expanded.

clone_size,j_call,cdr3_length,d_call,v_call,cdr3_nt,cdr3_aa
.,TRBJ2-3,12,.,TRBV29-1,TGCAGCGTTGATCACAGTACAGATACGCAGTATTTT,CSVDHSTDTQYF
.,TRBJ1-1,18,.,TRBV18,TGTGCCAGCTCGCCACTCCCGGTCGGGGACATATCGAACACTGAAGCTTTCTTT,CASSPLPVGDISNTEAFF
.,TRBJ2-5,15,.,TRBV9,TGTGCCAGCAGCGTAGGACAGACGATACAAGAGACCCAGTACTTC,CASSVGQTIQETQYF
.,TRBJ2-5,15,.,TRBV5-6,TGTGCCAGCAGCTTCGGACAGCGCGTCCAAGAGACCCAGTACTTC,CASSFGQRVQETQYF
.,TRBJ2-1,17,.,TRBV5-6,TGTGCCAGCAGCTTGGTTCCGGGATCCAGCTCCTACAATGAGCAGTTCTTC,CASSLVPGSSSYNEQFF
.,TRBJ1-4,14,TRBD1,TRBV2,TGTGCCAGCAGGACAGGGTTTGGTAATGAAAAACTGTTTTTT,CASRTGFGNEKLFF
.,TRBJ2-1,14,.,TRBV15,TGTGCCACCAGCAGAGATGGAGGGTTGGATGAGCAGTTCTTC,CATSRDGGLDEQFF
.,TRBJ1-1,15,.,TRBV9,TGTGCCAGCAGCGTCCCCCTCGGGATTACCCAAGAAGCTTTCTTT,CASSVPLGITQEAFF
.,TRBJ1-4,14,.,TRBV5-1,TGCGCCAGCAGCTTGGGAGAAGCTAATGAAAAACTGTTTTTT,CASSLGEANEKLFF
few,TRBJ1-2,14,.,TRBV6-6,TGTGCCAGCACCCAGGGGTCGGGTAACTATGGCTACACCTTC,CASTQGSGNYGYTF
.,TRBJ2-2,16,TRBD2,TRBV5-1,TGCGCCAGCAGCTCTTTCCTAGCGGGGGGCGGCGGGGAGCTGTTTTTT,CASSSFLAGGGGELFF
.,TRBJ2-3,14,TRBD1,TRBV5-1,TGCGCCAGCAGCTCGGGGACAGGGTTTGATACGCAGTATTTT,CASSSGTGFDTQYF
few,TRBJ1-6,13,.,TRBV2,TGTGCCAGCAGTCCCCTCTATAATTCACCCCTCCACTTT,CASSPLYNSPLHF
.,TRBJ1-5,16,.,TRBV2,TGTGCCAGCAGCCCTAGGGTTCGGGCGGGGAATCAGCCCCAGCATTTT,CASSPRVRAGNQPQHF
.,TRBJ2-1,20,TRBD2,TRBV9,TGTGCCAGCAGCGAGGGTCCGGGACTAGCGGGGTCGGGCTCGCACAATGAGCAGTTCTTC,CASSEGPGLAGSGSHNEQFF
.,TRBJ1-1,15,TRBD1,TRBV6-6,TGTGCCAGCAGTCGGGGACAGGGTGGACACACTGAAGCTTTCTTT,CASSRGQGGHTEAFF
.,TRBJ1-1,14,.,TRBV2,TGTGCCAGCAGTGCTGGCGTCGGGGGCACTGAAGCTTTCTTT,CASSAGVGGTEAFF
.,TRBJ2-2,14,.,TRBV10-3,TGTGCCATCAGTGAAGTAGCGGCCACCGGGGAGCTGTTTTTT,CAISEVAATGELFF
.,TRBJ2-7,15,TRBD2,TRBV6-1,TGTGCCAGCAGCACGCTAGCGGGGAACTCCTACGAGCAGTACTTC,CASSTLAGNSYEQYF
few,TRBJ2-5,15,.,TRBV7-7,TGTGCCAGCAGCTCCTCAGGGGAAGGGCAGGGGACCCAGTACTTC,CASSSSGEGQGTQYF
.,TRBJ1-4,18,.,TRBV4-2,TGTGCCAGCAGCCAAGATGAGGAACGACGATCAACTAATGAAAAACTGTTTTTT,CASSQDEERRSTNEKLFF
.,TRBJ2-1,16,.,TRBV7-6,TGTGCCAGCAGCTGGGTCAGGGTAGTATCGGGCAATGAGCAGTTCTTC,CASSWVRVVSGNEQFF
.,TRBJ2-1,14,TRBD2,TRBV29-1,TGCAGCGTTGTAACCACTAGCGGGGGGGCCGGCGGGTTCTTC,CSVVTTSGGAGGFF
.,TRBJ1-2,12,.,TRBV4-2,TGTGCCAGCAGCCCGGACGTCGGGAGCTACACCTTC,CASSPDVGSYTF
.,TRBJ2-2,14,.,TRBV9,TGTGCCAGCAGCGTAGATCCCCAATCCGGGGAGCTGTTTTTT,CASSVDPQSGELFF
.,TRBJ1-5,17,.,TRBV4-1,TGCGCCAGCAGCCAAGAGAGTTCAGCCGGGGGTAATCAGCCCCAGCATTTT,CASSQESSAGGNQPQHF
.,TRBJ2-7,15,TRBD1,TRBV2,TGTGCCAGCAGCGATCTCAGAGGGGGCTGGGACGAGCAGTACTTC,CASSDLRGGWDEQYF
.,TRBJ1-2,11,.,TRBV6-1,TGTGCCAGCAGTTCAAACTATGGCTACACCTTC,CASSSNYGYTF
.,TRBJ2-7,12,.,TRBV5-1,TGCGCCAGCAGTTCGACTCCGGAGGAGCAGTACTTC,CASSSTPEEQYF
.,TRBJ2-5,12,.,TRBV19,TGTGCCAGTAGTGCGTGGCAAGAGACCCAGTACTTC,CASSAWQETQYF
.,TRBJ1-2,14,.,TRBV5-6,TGTGCCAGCAGCTTGGTGCAGGGGAACTATGGCTACACCTTC,CASSLVQGNYGYTF
.,TRBJ1-4,15,.,TRBV7-2,TGTGCCAGCAGCTCGATGGGGCCCTCTAATGAAAAACTGTTTTTT,CASSSMGPSNEKLFF
.,TRBJ1-2,14,.,TRBV5-1,TGCGCCAGCAGCTTGGGGTCAGGGGACTATGGCTACACCTTC,CASSLGSGDYGYTF
.,TRBJ1-1,17,.,TRBV19,TGTGCCAGTAGTTCTGTTTCCCCGACGCGGGTGGACACTGAAGCTTTCTTT,CASSSVSPTRVDTEAFF
.,TRBJ2-7,13,.,TRBV11-2,TGTGCCAGCAGCAGAGACAGGTTTTACGAGCAGTACTTC,CASSRDRFYEQYF
.,TRBJ1-5,15,.,TRBV27,TGTGCCAGCAGTTTATTATCAGGGAAAAATCAGCCCCAGCATTTT,CASSLLSGKNQPQHF
.,TRBJ1-1,13,TRBD1,TRBV10-3,TGTGCCATCAGTGCGGACAGGGAGGCTGAAGCTTTCTTT,CAISADREAEAFF
once,TRBJ2-7,15,TRBD2,TRBV6-1,TGTGCCAGCAGTCCCGGGGCTGGGACTAGCGGTGTGCAGTACTTC,CASSPGAGTSGVQYF
.,TRBJ1-4,15,.,TRBV4-2,TGTGCCAGCAGCCAAGACCCGGGGACTAATGAAAAACTGTTTTTT,CASSQDPGTNEKLFF
.,TRBJ2-4,12,.,TRBV7-2,TGTGCCAGCAGCTTAGTGCAGAACATTCAGTACTTC,CASSLVQNIQYF
.,TRBJ1-5,15,.,TRBV4-3,TGCGCCAGCAGCCAAGGAAGGGGTAGCAATCAGCCCCAGCATTTT,CASSQGRGSNQPQHF
.,TRBJ2-1,16,TRBD2,TRBV10-1,TGCGCCAGGCACCCTATTGACGGGGGGGGTAACAATGAGCAGTTCTTC,CARHPIDGGGNNEQFF
few,TRBJ1-6,15,.,TRBV6-1,TGTGCCAGCATGGCAGGGCAGACCTATAATTCACCCCTCCACTTT,CASMAGQTYNSPLHF
.,TRBJ1-2,14,.,TRBV9,TGTGCCAGCAGCCCCCCGGTGGGAGGGGATGGCTACACCTTC,CASSPPVGGDGYTF
.,TRBJ1-2,14,TRBD1,TRBV10-3,TGTGCCAGCCAACCGGACAGGGACACAGGTGGCTACACCTTC,CASQPDRDTGGYTF
.,TRBJ1-6,13,.,TRBV30,TGTGCCTGGAGTGGACAGACAAATTCACCCCTCCACTTT,CAWSGQTNSPLHF
.,TRBJ1-2,14,.,TRBV13,TGTGCCAGCAGCCCACAGGGTGAGCACTATGGCTACACCTTC,CASSPQGEHYGYTF
.,TRBJ2-3,19,.,TRBV15,TGTGCCACCAGCAGAGAAGCAGGGTCTGGCGGGGAGAGCACAGATACGCAGTATTTT,CATSREAGSGGESTDTQYF
.,TRBJ2-1,17,.,TRBV7-2,TGTGCCAGCAGCTTAGGTGGGGCGGGGGCAACGGGGGATGAGCAGTTCTTC,CASSLGGAGATGDEQFF
many,TRBJ1-2,20,.,TRBV4-3,TGCGCCAGCAGCCAAGGTACAGGGCCCCGAGAAGGGTCCCGGATTGGCGGCTACACCTTC,CASSQGTGPREGSRIGGYTF
.,TRBJ2-3,14,TRBD1,TRBV19,TGTGCCAGTACCGAAGACAGGGGGGCAGATACGCAGTATTTT,CASTEDRGADTQYF
.,TRBJ1-1,11,.,TRBV20-1,TGCAGTGCTAGAGAAACAGTCGAAGCTTTCTTT,CSARETVEAFF
once,TRBJ1-1,15,.,TRBV5-1,TGCGCCAGCAGCCCACTTATCTTATCCGGGACTGAAGCTTTCTTT,CASSPLILSGTEAFF
.,TRBJ2-1,16,TRBD2,TRBV9,TGTGCCAGCAGCGCCAGTAGCGGGGGAAACTACAATGAGCAGTTCTTC,CASSASSGGNYNEQFF
.,TRBJ1-5,14,.,TRBV19,TGTGCCAGTAGTAACTCTCGGGGGGATCAGCCCCAGCATTTT,CASSNSRGDQPQHF